The rows below give T cell receptor beta chains drawn from one sample of a study of cytomegalovirus exposure and HLA in healthy donors. The data were produced by immunoSEQ multiplex PCR, yet TCRdb's version contains in-frame clones alone and is incomplete. The sample has 150,000 to 200,000 clones, around 86% seen once. Input material: PBMCs. These receptors were obtained from a man aged 50-60 years in good health and CMV-seropositive. The CDR3 runs from the conserved cysteine through the conserved F or W. D genes are given only for firm matches. Some rows have no size entry. The others give once, few or many, or a class for an expanded clone.

CDR3aa: CASSRGGDYEQYF
CDR3nt: TGTGCCAGCAGCAGGGGGGGGGACTACGAGCAGTACTTC
abundance: .
v_gene: TRBV11-2
j_gene: TRBJ2-7
d_gene: .

CDR3aa: CASSEWDRVGYTF
CDR3nt: TGTGCCAGCAGTGAATGGGACAGGGTTGGCTACACCTTC
abundance: .
v_gene: TRBV2
j_gene: TRBJ1-2
d_gene: TRBD1

CDR3aa: CASSLSATANTEAFF
CDR3nt: TGTGCCAGCAGCTTAAGCGCGACAGCGAACACTGAAGCTTTCTTT
abundance: .
v_gene: TRBV7-9
j_gene: TRBJ1-1
d_gene: .

CDR3aa: CAWSVPGSAYNSPLHF
CDR3nt: TGTGCCTGGAGTGTACCAGGGTCCGCATATAATTCACCCCTCCACTTT
abundance: .
v_gene: TRBV30
j_gene: TRBJ1-6
d_gene: .

CDR3aa: CAWSTRLTYSNQPQHF
CDR3nt: TGTGCCTGGAGTACGCGACTCACTTATAGCAATCAGCCCCAGCATTTT
abundance: .
v_gene: TRBV30
j_gene: TRBJ1-5
d_gene: .

CDR3aa: CATSRPGQPQSGANVLTF
CDR3nt: TGTGCCACCAGCAGGCCAGGACAGCCGCAATCTGGGGCCAACGTCCTGACTTTC
abundance: .
v_gene: TRBV15
j_gene: TRBJ2-6
d_gene: .

CDR3aa: CAISVAGLGETQYF
CDR3nt: TGTGCCATCAGTGTGGCAGGACTAGGAGAGACCCAGTACTTC
abundance: .
v_gene: TRBV10-3
j_gene: TRBJ2-5
d_gene: TRBD2

CDR3aa: CASTAGQTNYGYTF
CDR3nt: TGTGCCAGCACAGCCGGACAGACTAACTATGGCTACACCTTC
abundance: .
v_gene: TRBV6-1
j_gene: TRBJ1-2
d_gene: .

CDR3aa: CASSPQTGTGEEQYF
CDR3nt: TGTGCCAGCAGCCCGCAGACCGGGACAGGGGAAGAGCAGTACTTC
abundance: .
v_gene: TRBV9
j_gene: TRBJ2-7
d_gene: TRBD1

CDR3aa: CASPPGTGVSYEQYF
CDR3nt: TGTGCCAGCCCCCCAGGGACAGGGGTATCCTACGAGCAGTACTTC
abundance: .
v_gene: TRBV28
j_gene: TRBJ2-7
d_gene: TRBD1

CDR3aa: CASSYSSGGAAEQFF
CDR3nt: TGTGCCAGCAGTTACTCGAGCGGGGGGGCCGCTGAGCAGTTCTTC
abundance: few
v_gene: TRBV6-5
j_gene: TRBJ2-1
d_gene: TRBD2

CDR3aa: CASTGLAFYEQYF
CDR3nt: TGCGCCAGCACGGGACTAGCCTTTTACGAGCAGTACTTC
abundance: .
v_gene: TRBV10-2
j_gene: TRBJ2-7
d_gene: TRBD2

CDR3aa: CASSERVGYGYTF
CDR3nt: TGTGCCAGCAGTGAACGCGTTGGCTATGGCTACACCTTC
abundance: .
v_gene: TRBV2
j_gene: TRBJ1-2
d_gene: .

CDR3aa: CASSLGPGDSYEQYF
CDR3nt: TGCGCCAGCAGCTTGGGACCCGGAGACTCCTACGAGCAGTACTTC
abundance: .
v_gene: TRBV5-1
j_gene: TRBJ2-7
d_gene: .

CDR3aa: CAWSLRVAGGLQETQYF
CDR3nt: TGTGCCTGGAGTCTTCGAGTAGCGGGGGGCCTACAAGAGACCCAGTACTTC
abundance: .
v_gene: TRBV30
j_gene: TRBJ2-5
d_gene: TRBD2

CDR3aa: CASSLQGAGGYTF
CDR3nt: TGTGCCAGCAGTTTACAGGGGGCTGGCGGCTACACCTTC
abundance: .
v_gene: TRBV6-5
j_gene: TRBJ1-2
d_gene: TRBD1

CDR3aa: CASSLANSGNTIYF
CDR3nt: TGTGCCAGCAGCTTAGCCAACTCTGGAAACACCATATATTTT
abundance: once
v_gene: TRBV7-9
j_gene: TRBJ1-3
d_gene: .

CDR3aa: CASSLIQNYGYTF
CDR3nt: TGTGCCAGCAGCTTAATACAGAACTATGGCTACACCTTC
abundance: .
v_gene: TRBV7-9
j_gene: TRBJ1-2
d_gene: .

CDR3aa: CAWNWQEAQYF
CDR3nt: TGTGCCTGGAACTGGCAGGAGGCCCAGTACTTC
abundance: .
v_gene: TRBV30
j_gene: TRBJ2-5
d_gene: .

CDR3aa: CASSPAWTSGEDKLNTGELFF
CDR3nt: TGTGCCAGCAGTCCCGCCTGGACTAGCGGGGAGGACAAATTGAACACCGGGGAGCTGTTTTTT
abundance: .
v_gene: TRBV27
j_gene: TRBJ2-2
d_gene: TRBD2

CDR3aa: CASSLGLRWTSGYYEQFF
CDR3nt: TGTGCCAGCAGCTTAGGGCTGCGATGGACTAGCGGGTATTATGAGCAGTTCTTC
abundance: .
v_gene: TRBV11-2
j_gene: TRBJ2-1
d_gene: TRBD2

CDR3aa: CASKKTGVFEKLFF
CDR3nt: TGTGCCAGCAAAAAGACAGGGGTTTTTGAAAAACTGTTTTTT
abundance: .
v_gene: TRBV27
j_gene: TRBJ1-4
d_gene: TRBD1

CDR3aa: CASSPTVNYGYTF
CDR3nt: TGTGCCAGCAGCCCGACAGTTAACTATGGCTACACCTTC
abundance: .
v_gene: TRBV6-1
j_gene: TRBJ1-2
d_gene: .

CDR3aa: CASSLASKSYEQYF
CDR3nt: TGTGCCAGCAGCTTAGCTTCTAAATCCTACGAGCAGTACTTC
abundance: .
v_gene: TRBV7-8
j_gene: TRBJ2-7
d_gene: .

CDR3aa: CASSLGGRSFSGANVLTF
CDR3nt: TGTGCCAGCAGCCTCGGGGGGCGTAGTTTCTCTGGGGCCAACGTCCTGACTTTC
abundance: .
v_gene: TRBV27
j_gene: TRBJ2-6
d_gene: .

CDR3aa: CASSGDRGRNEQFF
CDR3nt: TGTGCCAGCAGCGGTGACAGGGGTCGGAATGAGCAGTTCTTC
abundance: .
v_gene: TRBV7-2
j_gene: TRBJ2-1
d_gene: TRBD1

CDR3aa: CASNPSGRGGYTF
CDR3nt: TGTGCCAGCAACCCCAGCGGGAGGGGTGGCTACACCTTC
abundance: .
v_gene: TRBV9
j_gene: TRBJ1-2
d_gene: .

CDR3aa: CASSLAGGHNEQFF
CDR3nt: TGTGCCAGCAGTCTAGCGGGAGGGCACAATGAGCAGTTCTTC
abundance: .
v_gene: TRBV6-4
j_gene: TRBJ2-1
d_gene: TRBD2

CDR3aa: CASSYYPVQSYNEQFF
CDR3nt: TGTGCCAGCAGTTATTATCCGGTACAGAGCTACAATGAGCAGTTCTTC
abundance: .
v_gene: TRBV6-5
j_gene: TRBJ2-1
d_gene: .

CDR3aa: CASSKGQGRFVGELFF
CDR3nt: TGCGCCAGCAGCAAGGGACAGGGGCGATTCGTCGGGGAGCTGTTTTTT
abundance: .
v_gene: TRBV5-1
j_gene: TRBJ2-2
d_gene: TRBD1

CDR3aa: CASSLHHRPMNTEAFF
CDR3nt: TGTGCCAGCAGTTTACACCACCGCCCCATGAACACTGAAGCTTTCTTT
abundance: .
v_gene: TRBV5-6
j_gene: TRBJ1-1
d_gene: .

CDR3aa: CAISLAGGNNNEQFF
CDR3nt: TGTGCCATCAGCCTAGCGGGAGGCAATAACAATGAGCAGTTCTTC
abundance: once
v_gene: TRBV10-3
j_gene: TRBJ2-1
d_gene: TRBD2

CDR3aa: CASSFRMYTEAFF
CDR3nt: TGTGCCAGCAGCTTCAGAATGTACACTGAAGCTTTCTTT
abundance: few
v_gene: TRBV9
j_gene: TRBJ1-1
d_gene: .

CDR3aa: CASRAGGTGGFGTEAFF
CDR3nt: TGTGCCAGCAGGGCTGGGGGGACAGGGGGCTTTGGCACTGAAGCTTTCTTT
abundance: .
v_gene: TRBV2
j_gene: TRBJ1-1
d_gene: TRBD1

CDR3aa: CASSIRTSGLTDTQYF
CDR3nt: TGTGCCAGCAGCATAAGGACTAGCGGACTGACAGATACGCAGTATTTT
abundance: .
v_gene: TRBV9
j_gene: TRBJ2-3
d_gene: TRBD2

CDR3aa: CASSLVQQGASDTQYF
CDR3nt: TGCGCCAGCAGCTTGGTACAGCAGGGGGCGTCAGATACGCAGTATTTT
abundance: once
v_gene: TRBV5-1
j_gene: TRBJ2-3
d_gene: TRBD1

CDR3aa: CASSIGTGTFVAFF
CDR3nt: TGTGCCAGTAGTATAGGGACAGGGACGTTCGTGGCTTTCTTT
abundance: once
v_gene: TRBV19
j_gene: TRBJ1-1
d_gene: TRBD1

CDR3aa: CASSPGQRETQYF
CDR3nt: TGTGCCAGCAGCCCAGGACAGCGGGAGACCCAGTACTTC
abundance: few
v_gene: TRBV7-9
j_gene: TRBJ2-5
d_gene: .

CDR3aa: CASSVDRGLYEQYF
CDR3nt: TGCGCCAGCAGCGTTGACAGGGGGCTCTACGAGCAGTACTTC
abundance: .
v_gene: TRBV5-1
j_gene: TRBJ2-7
d_gene: TRBD1

CDR3aa: CASSSRTGAADTQYF
CDR3nt: TGTGCCAGCAGCTCGAGGACAGGGGCCGCAGATACGCAGTATTTT
abundance: .
v_gene: TRBV5-4
j_gene: TRBJ2-3
d_gene: TRBD1

CDR3aa: CASSPVRSGPQHF
CDR3nt: TGTGCCAGCAGTCCGGTCAGGTCCGGGCCCCAGCATTTT
abundance: .
v_gene: TRBV27
j_gene: TRBJ1-5
d_gene: .

CDR3aa: CASSAEEMNTEAFF
CDR3nt: TGTGCCAGCAGTGCGGAGGAGATGAACACTGAAGCTTTCTTT
abundance: few
v_gene: TRBV2
j_gene: TRBJ1-1
d_gene: .

CDR3aa: CASGPTFGRGRGATDTQYF
CDR3nt: TGTGCCAGCGGCCCAACTTTCGGGCGAGGTCGGGGGGCCACAGATACGCAGTATTTT
abundance: .
v_gene: TRBV5-6
j_gene: TRBJ2-3
d_gene: .